One and the same sample provided the 24 T cell receptor beta chains below, sequenced in a study of PD-L1 blockade in urothelial cancer. Sequencing used immunoSEQ multiplex PCR; TCRdb keeps in-frame clones, though not all of them. The sample lists roughly 40,000 clones; 83% were seen once. The sample consisted of PBMCs, taken around atezolizumab (anti-PD-L1) treatment. Source of these receptors: a man in his sixties with urothelial cancer.

The chain joins TRBV4-1 to TRBJ2-3; 7 nucleotides align to TRBD2. Germline loops: CDR1 MGHRA, CDR2 YSYEKL. This CDR3 region has 14 residues. V shed 4 bases and J 4 bases; nucleotides not matched to a gene: 5. This CDR3 reads CASSPREVADTQYF. For the CDR3, the DNA is TGCGCCAGCAGCCCCCGGGAGGTGGCAGATACGCAGTATTTT.

The genes are TRBV18 and TRBJ1-6; 7 bases agree with TRBD1. Trimming at V came to 2 bases and at J to 7 bases, leaving 8 bases not matched to a gene. The CDR3 consists of 16 residues. Germline loops: CDR1 KGHSH, CDR2 LQKENI. CDR3 coding DNA: TGTGCCAGCTCACCAGACCCGGGACAGTCAAATTCACCCCTCCACTTT. Its translation: CASSPDPGQSNSPLHF.

The V call is TRBV28, the J call TRBJ2-6, with a tentative D call TRBD2 (5 bases). Germline V CDR1 and CDR2: MDHEN, SYDVKM. The CDR3 sequence is 19 residues long. Trimming took 3 bases from V and 0 from J, leaving 18 bases between them. The CDR3 DNA reads TGTGCCAGCAGTTTTTGGCGACCCAAGCGGAGCTCTGGGGCCAACGTCCTGACTTTC. Translating it yields CASSFWRPKRSSGANVLTF.

The gene calls are TRBV6-5 and TRBJ1-1, with D hard to call. Germline V gene lookup returns CDR1 MNHEY and CDR2 SVGAGI. The CDR3 has 14 residues. Trimming cost V 8 bases and J 1 base, with 14 bases left between them. CDR3 DNA sequence: TGTGCCAGCCGCGACGGAGCTTCGAACACTGAAGCTTTCTTT. Protein sequence: CASRDGASNTEAFF.

For the CDR3, the DNA is TGTGCCAGCAGCTGGAGTCCCGGACTAGCGAACGAGCAGTACTTC. Amino acids: CASSWSPGLANEQYF. This sequence joins TRBV13 and TRBJ2-7, with 9 bases lining up with TRBD2. Germline CDR1 PRHDT, CDR2 FYEKMQ (reference sequence). The V segment lost 4 bases and the J segment 5 bases; nucleotides outside the gene matches: 9. The CDR3 totals 15 residues. The full variable domain, with the rest looked up from reference TRBV13 and TRBJ2-7, is AAGVIQSPRHLIKEKRETATLKCYPIPRHDTVYWYQQGPGQDPQFLISFYEKMQSDKGSIPDRFSAQQFSDYHSELNMSSLELGDSALYFCASSWSPGLANEQYFGPGTRLTVT.

V usage is TRBV10-2 and J usage is TRBJ2-1; 14 bases map to TRBD2. The CDR3 runs 16 residues. Unmatched junction bases numbered 13, after V lost 9 bases and J lost 9 bases. Germline lookup yields CDR1 WSHSY and CDR2 SAAADI. The CDR3 loop reads CASSRLAGGPQGEQFF. Written as DNA, the CDR3 is TGCGCCAGTAGTCGACTAGCGGGAGGGCCCCAAGGTGAGCAGTTCTTC.

This chain uses TRBV27 with TRBJ2-7; D perhaps matches TRBD2 (5 bases). V lost 3 bases to trimming and J lost 7 bases, with 13 bases between them. Germline values: CDR1 MNHEY, CDR2 SMNVEV (reference sequence). The CDR3 consists of 13 residues. Here the CDR3 DNA reads TGTGCCAGCAGTTTCCACAGCGGAAGGGAGCAGTACTTC. Translation: CASSFHSGREQYF.

In nucleotides, the CDR3 is TGTGCCTGGAGTCCCAACTCTAGCGGGAGGGGGACCCAGTACTTC. Protein: CAWSPNSSGRGTQYF. The genes are TRBV30 and TRBJ2-5; 12 bases line up with TRBD2. Germline V gene sequence: CDR1 GTSNPN, CDR2 SVGIG (reference sequence). V dropped 2 bases and J dropped 7; count of bases not matched to a gene: 8. CDR3 length: 15 residues.

The chain is built from TRBV28 and TRBJ2-7; TRBD2 matches 9 bases. V shed 3 bases and J 1 base; nucleotides not matched to a gene: 7. Germline V gene lookup returns CDR1 MDHEN and CDR2 SYDVKM. The CDR3 is made up of 16 amino acids. This CDR3 is CASSFVLTSGSYEQYF. In nucleotides, the CDR3 is TGTGCCAGCAGTTTCGTTTTGACTAGCGGTTCCTACGAGCAGTACTTC.

V is TRBV28 and J is TRBJ1-1; a possible D gene is TRBD1 (6 bases). Germline loops: CDR1 MDHEN, CDR2 SYDVKM. The V gene lost 6 bases and the J gene lost 4 bases, with 15 bases spanning the gap. This CDR3 comprises 14 residues. CDR3 DNA sequence: TGTGCCAGCAGGCCACAGGGTAGGTTCACTGAAGCTTTCTTT. Its translation is CASRPQGRFTEAFF.

The gene calls are TRBV11-2 and TRBJ1-2, with D possibly being TRBD1 (6 bases). The CDR3 sequence is 18 residues long. Germline values: CDR1 SGHAT, CDR2 FQNNGV. V shed 1 base and J shed 7 bases, with 25 bases lying between them. The CDR3 spells CASSLAGVGQLAMGGYTF. For the CDR3, the DNA is TGTGCCAGCAGCTTAGCCGGCGTTGGACAGCTAGCCATGGGTGGCTACACCTTC.

The rearrangement joins TRBV7-2 to TRBJ2-7, with a possible D match to TRBD2 (5 bases). Germline assignment: CDR1 SGHTA and CDR2 FQGNSA. CDR3 length equals 15 residues. V was shortened by 1 base and J by 4 bases, with 14 bases between the two germline ends. CDR3 sequence reads: CASSLEGGSPYEQYF. CDR3 DNA: TGTGCCAGCAGCTTAGAGGGCGGGTCCCCTTACGAGCAGTACTTC.

The chain links TRBV28 to TRBJ1-5; 8 bases are a match to TRBD1. Germline CDR1 and CDR2: MDHEN and SYDVKM. J was trimmed by 4 bases and V by 7 bases; bases with no gene match: 9. This CDR3 has 15 amino acids. The CDR3 nucleotides are TGTGCCAGCACCATAGGACAGGGCCCAAATCAGCCCCAGCATTTT. It specifies CASTIGQGPNQPQHF.

This clone has a handful of counts. The chain uses TRBV13 and TRBJ2-2; a weak D match, TRBD2 (5 bases). CDR3 length: 15 residues. The V and J ends lost 5 bases and 0 bases respectively, with 10 bases between them. CDR1 PRHDT and CDR2 FYEKMQ come from the germline V gene (reference sequence). The DNA for the CDR3 is TGTGCCAGCAGCCAAAGACTAACGAACACCGGGGAGCTGTTTTTT. It translates to CASSQRLTNTGELFF. The full variable domain, completed using reference TRBV13 and TRBJ2-2, is AAGVIQSPRHLIKEKRETATLKCYPIPRHDTVYWYQQGPGQDPQFLISFYEKMQSDKGSIPDRFSAQQFSDYHSELNMSSLELGDSALYFCASSQRLTNTGELFFGEGSRLTVL.

V usage is TRBV30 and J usage is TRBJ1-2; D gene unclear. Per the germline V gene, CDR1 is GTSNPN and CDR2 is SVGIG (reference sequence). There are 13 residues in the CDR3. Trimming pared 0 bases from V and 7 bases from J, leaving 12 bases between. CDR3 in DNA: TGTGCCTGGAGTGTAACCCGAGCGCTTGGCTACACCTTC. Residues: CAWSVTRALGYTF.

The chain recombines TRBV30 with TRBJ2-7, with TRBD1 identical over 7 bases. With 0 bases clipped from V and 0 bases from J, the junction kept 11 bases outside the gene matches. Germline assignment: CDR1 GTSNPN and CDR2 SVGIG (reference sequence). The CDR3 totals 17 residues. The chain's CDR3 is CAWSVRKQGTISYEQYF. The CDR3 coding sequence is TGTGCCTGGAGTGTACGGAAACAGGGGACCATCTCCTACGAGCAGTACTTC.

The J gene is TRBJ1-5, the V gene TRBV5-5; tentatively, D is TRBD1 (6 bases). Germline lookup yields CDR1 SGHKS and CDR2 YYEKEE (reference sequence). V gave up 1 base and J gave up 0 bases, with 11 bases separating them. The CDR3 is 16 amino acids. The CDR3 coding sequence is TGTGCCAGCAGCTTGACGAACAGGGATAGCAATCAGCCCCAGCATTTT. It is translated as CASSLTNRDSNQPQHF.

The V and J genes are TRBV5-1 and TRBJ2-7; 11 bases match TRBD1. The CDR3 is 15 amino acids. The J segment lost 6 bases and the V segment lost 5 bases, leaving 10 bases of the junction unmatched. Looked up from germline, CDR1 is SGHRS and CDR2 is YFSETQ. The CDR3 sequence: CASRRGTGGFSEQYF. The CDR3 DNA reads TGCGCCAGCAGGCGGGGGACAGGGGGTTTTTCCGAGCAGTACTTC.

J is TRBJ1-5 and V is TRBV29-1; 10 bases agree with TRBD1. Per germline, CDR1 SQVTM and CDR2 ANQGSEA. V trimming: 5 bases; J trimming: 3 bases; junction bases outside the gene matches: 7. The CDR3 extends over 15 amino acids. The CDR3 spells CSVLTGQGNNQPQHF. The DNA of the CDR3 is TGCAGCGTTTTGACGGGACAGGGGAACAATCAGCCCCAGCATTTT.

CDR3 coding DNA: TGTGCCAGCAGCTGGACTAGCGGGAGCTCCTACAATGAGCAGTTCTTC. This encodes CASSWTSGSSYNEQFF. The chain couples TRBV11-1 to TRBJ2-1; 13 bases are shared with TRBD2. The CDR3 consists of 16 residues. Germline V gene lookup returns CDR1 SGHAT and CDR2 FQDESV (reference sequence). V dropped 4 bases and J dropped 0; count of bases not matched to a gene: 0.

V and J are TRBV6-5 and TRBJ2-5; 8 bases are a match to TRBD2. The CDR3 length is 15 residues. Trimming cost V 10 bases and J 4 bases; bases outside gene matches: 14. Germline V gene sequence: CDR1 MNHEY, CDR2 SVGAGI. The chain's CDR3 is CATRGAGGRGETQYF. CDR3 bases: TGTGCCACCCGGGGGGCGGGAGGTCGGGGAGAGACCCAGTACTTC.

J is TRBJ1-5 and V is TRBV27; D is ambiguous. CDR3 length: 12 residues. Trimming cost V 5 bases and J 0 bases, with 2 bases left between them. CDR1 and CDR2 (germline): MNHEY, SMNVEV (reference sequence). CDR3 in amino acids: CASSHSNQPQHF. The CDR3 DNA follows: TGTGCCAGCAGTCATAGCAATCAGCCCCAGCATTTT.

The chain joins TRBV11-2 to TRBJ1-6; D is unresolved. Trimming shortened V by 8 bases and J by 5 bases, and 10 bases separated the two germline ends. This CDR3 is 13 amino acids long. The germline V gene encodes CDR1 SGHAT and CDR2 FQNNGV. Here the CDR3 reads CASSRHNNSPLHF. The CDR3 nucleotides are TGTGCCAGCTCCCGACATAATAATTCACCCCTCCACTTT.

This rearrangement joins TRBV6-4 to TRBJ2-1; D perhaps matches TRBD2 (5 bases). From germline, CDR1 is MRHNA and CDR2 SNTAGT. V was cut by 3 bases and J by 8 bases, with 14 bases left in between. This CDR3 comprises 14 residues. CDR3 in DNA: TGTGCCAGCAGTGAGCTGGGGAGTGGCGATGAGCAGTTCTTC. Protein product: CASSELGSGDEQFF.